Listed below are T cell receptor beta chains from one sample, sequenced in a study of cytomegalovirus exposure and HLA in healthy donors. TCRdb's table, derived via immunoSEQ multiplex PCR, lists solely in-frame clones and lacks some. The data show approximately 190,000 clones, with over 70% seen just once and 1% to 1.5% held by the top ten. The sequenced sample consisted of PBMCs. These receptors all stem from a man aged 25 to 40 in good health and CMV-seronegative. The CDR3 runs from the conserved cysteine through the conserved F or W. D genes are given only for firm matches.

TRBV2	TRBD1	TRBJ1-5	CASSFLRGQRGIGNQPQHF
TRBV15	NA	TRBJ2-2	CATSRWRGRANTGELFF
TRBV5-1	NA	TRBJ1-1	CASSLEGQGTEAFF
TRBV11-2	NA	TRBJ2-1	CASSPVSGLGNEQFF
TRBV18	TRBD1	TRBJ2-2	CASSPDRVSNTGELFF
TRBV2	TRBD1	TRBJ2-1	CASRRDSYNNEQFF
TRBV19	NA	TRBJ2-7	CASSIWDSQEQYF
TRBV6-4	TRBD2	NA	CASSDSGGANEQFF
TRBV6-5	TRBD1	TRBJ2-4	CASRRDRSDSQYF
TRBV27	TRBD1	TRBJ2-7	CASSPDLHRGLSYEQYF
TRBV4-2	TRBD1	TRBJ1-5	CASSQEGQGALRPQHF
TRBV7-2	TRBD2	NA	CASSSLAGGSSEQYF
TRBV27	NA	TRBJ2-1	CASSLVYAEGYNEQFF
TRBV5-5	TRBD1	TRBJ2-7	CASSKWDSRSYEQYF
TRBV11-2	TRBD1	TRBJ2-7	CASSRETGQGRYEQYF
TRBV19	TRBD1	TRBJ2-7	CASSPMGQGSYEQYF
TRBV7-8	NA	TRBJ2-1	CASRHRDSTYNEQFF
TRBV9	NA	TRBJ1-1	CASSGSEAFF
TRBV5-1	NA	NA	CASSLWEAYEQYF
TRBV5-6	NA	NA	CASSLGLATHEQYF
TRBV19	NA	TRBJ1-3	CASSMGHSGNTIYF
TRBV28	NA	TRBJ1-1	CASSPGQLGTEAFF
TRBV28	NA	TRBJ1-1	CASSLISGVVAF
TRBV5-6	NA	TRBJ1-5	CASSLGTIGQPQHF
TRBV9	TRBD1	TRBJ2-6	CASSGNRGGANVLTF
TRBV7-2	TRBD1	TRBJ1-2	CASSPTGQPLGYTF
TRBV11-2	NA	TRBJ2-7	CASSLLSGRGPYEQYF
TRBV5-1	NA	TRBJ1-1	CASFGGKSMNTEAFF
TRBV4-2	TRBD2	TRBJ2-3	CASSQLAGRTDTQYF
TRBV7-2	TRBD1	TRBJ1-1	CASSTGVLPEAFF
TRBV19	TRBD2	TRBJ2-1	CASTELAGGYNEQFF
TRBV19	TRBD1	TRBJ1-3	CASSTMDRVNTIYF
TRBV11-2	NA	TRBJ2-7	CASSLVVGPGQQYF
TRBV30	TRBD2	TRBJ2-1	CAWSGTSLSEQFF
TRBV5-1	TRBD2	TRBJ2-1	CASSVAGGPDEQFF
TRBV6-1	TRBD1	TRBJ2-7	CAIGTGGPYEQYF
TRBV7-6	NA	TRBJ1-4	CASSTGTPSEKLFF
TRBV27	NA	TRBJ1-2	CASSHGRYGYTF
TRBV5-1	NA	TRBJ2-1	CASSLGLNEQFF
TRBV9	NA	TRBJ1-3	CASSVGANSGNTIYF
TRBV30	NA	TRBJ2-3	CAWVMGATQYF
TRBV11-2	NA	TRBJ1-1	CASSLEGGGTEAFF
TRBV5-1	NA	TRBJ1-1	CASSLLRMNTEAFF
TRBV6-5	TRBD1	TRBJ1-2	CASSSIGQGRYGYTF
TRBV18	NA	TRBJ1-4	CASSLGGLNEKLFF
TRBV2	TRBD2	TRBJ2-1	CASSRAGAEDEQFF
TRBV15	NA	TRBJ2-1	CATSRDLRDEQFF
TRBV15	NA	TRBJ2-7	CATSRGRPYEQYF
TRBV28	TRBD1	TRBJ1-3	CASSLAWTGPGNTIYF
TRBV27	TRBD1	TRBJ2-7	CASAAGTGAYEQYF
TRBV30	NA	TRBJ2-7	CAWSKGNTYSYEQYF